Included here is one T cell receptor beta chain sequence, with context. Its specificity is unknown. The source of the sample is a study of beta chain features in type 1 diabetes. Overall study results and limits: Reduced insertions and increased deletions marked VDJ junctions in type 1 diabetes patients. Type 1 diabetes patients had moderately but significantly shorter TCRB CDR3s in all four CD4+ subsets.

The CDR3 totals 15 residues. Per the germline V gene, CDR1 is SGHAT and CDR2 is FQNNGV. V was shortened by 6 bases and J by 1 base, with 14 bases between the two germline ends. Expressed TCRB transcripts were sequenced, since all the RNA that had been isolated was reverse transcribed. Sequenced by immunoSEQ multiplex PCR; TCRdb stores in-frame clones only, minus some. The sample holds 600,000 to 750,000 clones, around an eighth seen once. CD45RO/CCR7/CD25/CD127/CD95/CD27 staining was used to isolate CD4+ naive, central memory, regulatory and stem cell-like memory cells by sorting. Sequencing input: naive CD4+ T cells from blood. This chain uses TRBV11-2 with TRBJ2-3, with D possibly being TRBD1 (7 bases). The TCR was taken from a young man with type 1 diabetes. CDR3 bases: TGTGCCAGCAGTGAACCCAGGGGGGGCACAGATACGCAGTATTTT. Translated, it gives CASSEPRGGTDTQYF. Variable domain in full (rest from reference TRBV11-2 and TRBJ2-3): EAGVAQSPRYKIIEKRQSVAFWCNPISGHATLYWYQQILGQGPKLLIQFQNNGVVDDSQLPKDRFSAERLKGVDSTLKIQPAKLEDSAVYLCASSEPRGGTDTQYFGPGTRLTVL.